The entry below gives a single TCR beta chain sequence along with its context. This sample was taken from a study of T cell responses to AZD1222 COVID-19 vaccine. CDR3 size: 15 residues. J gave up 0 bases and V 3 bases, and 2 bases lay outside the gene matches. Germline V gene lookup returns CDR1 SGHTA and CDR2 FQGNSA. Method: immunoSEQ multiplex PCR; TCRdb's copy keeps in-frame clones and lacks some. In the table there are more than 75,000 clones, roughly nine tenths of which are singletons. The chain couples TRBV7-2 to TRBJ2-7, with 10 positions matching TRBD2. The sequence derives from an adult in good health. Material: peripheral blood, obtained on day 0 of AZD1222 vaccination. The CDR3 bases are TGTGCCAGCAGCTTTAGCGGGAGGAGCTCCTACGAGCAGTACTTC. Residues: CASSFSGRSSYEQYF.